The 11 T cell receptor beta chains given below trace back to one sample, sequenced in a study of somatic mutations in cytotoxic T cells in rheumatoid arthritis (TCRdb year 2017). Library generation was performed with the immunoSEQ multiplex PCR assay. Here the immuneACCESS table is served through TCRdb, limited to in-frame sequences with V and J called. Missing clones are a known gap in these copies; in checked studies unresolved V genes cover under half, and the rest lacks a known reason. In this sample the table shows roughly 6,400 clones, roughly 78% of which occur a single time. The ten biggest clones cover approximately 11% of the sample. Sample: CD8+ T cells sorted from blood. The receptors originated from an adult with rheumatoid arthritis.

This clone came up a few times. The CDR3 spells CASQRSPGGSTDTQYF. CDR3 bases: TGCGCCAGCCAGCGAAGCCCGGGGGGTAGCACAGATACGCAGTATTTT. This chain links TRBV5-1 with TRBJ2-3, with TRBD2 matching 7 bases. V shed 7 bases, J shed 0 bases, and the junction held 11 bases outside the gene matches. CDR3 length: 16 residues. Per the germline V gene, CDR1 is SGHRS and CDR2 is YFSETQ.

The J gene is TRBJ2-3, the V gene TRBV11-2, with D possibly being TRBD2 (6 bases). CDR1 and CDR2 (germline): SGHAT, FQNNGV. This CDR3 is 16 amino acids long. The V and J ends lost 2 bases and 0 bases respectively, with 12 bases between them. DNA of the CDR3: TGTGCCAGCAGCTTAATTGGCGGGGTGAGCACAGATACGCAGTATTTT. Its protein is CASSLIGGVSTDTQYF. Looking up the rest from reference TRBV11-2 and TRBJ2-3 gives the full variable domain: EAGVAQSPRYKIIEKRQSVAFWCNPISGHATLYWYQQILGQGPKLLIQFQNNGVVDDSQLPKDRFSAERLKGVDSTLKIQPAKLEDSAVYLCASSLIGGVSTDTQYFGPGTRLTVL.

CDR3 sequence reads: CASSPRDKRGNEQFF. CDR3 sequence (DNA): TGTGCCAGCAGCCCCCGGGACAAGAGGGGCAATGAGCAGTTCTTC. The chain links TRBV7-9 to TRBJ2-1; D is possibly TRBD1 (6 bases). The V gene lost 5 bases and the J gene lost 6 bases, with 17 bases spanning the gap. Germline CDR1 SEHNR, CDR2 FQNEAQ (reference sequence). CDR3 length: 15 residues.

The J gene is TRBJ1-1, the V gene TRBV6-6, with 9 bases matching TRBD1. This CDR3 has 15 residues. V trimming: 3 bases; J trimming: 1 base; junction bases outside the gene matches: 3. Germline assignment: CDR1 MNHNY and CDR2 SVGAGI (reference sequence). CDR3 DNA sequence: TGTGCCAGCAGTTATGACAGGGGGAAGAACACTGAAGCTTTCTTT. Its translation is CASSYDRGKNTEAFF.

This chain joins TRBV7-9 and TRBJ1-4; D may be TRBD1 (5 bases). Per germline, CDR1 SEHNR and CDR2 FQNEAQ (reference sequence). Trimming removed 5 bases at V and 0 bases at J, with 10 bases between. The CDR3 is 15 residues long. CDR3 protein: CASSPGQATNEKLFF. Written as DNA, the CDR3 is TGTGCCAGCAGCCCAGGACAAGCAACTAATGAAAAACTGTTTTTT.

This clone has a handful of counts. The junction departs from the called germline gene at one end, perhaps through a read error. The rearrangement uses TRBV19 and TRBJ2-2, with TRBD1 identical over 8 bases. CDR3 length: 15 residues. CDR1 is LNHDA and CDR2 is SQIVND in the germline V gene (reference sequence). CDR3 amino acids: CASSEDRVNAGELFF. CDR3 coding DNA: TGTGCCAGTAGTGAGGACAGGGTGAACGCCGGGGAGCTGTTTTTT.

The chain carries TRBV25-1 and TRBJ2-7, with a possible D match to TRBD2 (5 bases). CDR1 is MGHDK and CDR2 is SYGVNS in the germline V gene. Trimming stripped 2 bases from V and 2 bases from J, with 10 bases between. This CDR3 comprises 14 residues. CDR3 residues: CASSEGGSTYEQYF. CDR3 in DNA: TGTGCCAGCAGTGAAGGAGGCAGTACCTACGAGCAGTACTTC.

The chain joins TRBV4-1 to TRBJ2-2, with 7 bases lining up with TRBD1. The CDR3 totals 15 residues. J lost 6 bases, V lost 4 bases, and 8 bases had no gene match. Germline V CDR1 and CDR2: MGHRA, YSYEKL. The CDR3, as DNA: TGCGCCAGCAGCCCCCAGACAGGGTGGGCCGGGGAGCTGTTTTTT. It specifies CASSPQTGWAGELFF.

This clone came up once. The chain links TRBV2 to TRBJ1-2, with D possibly matching TRBD1 (5 bases). CDR1 is SNHLY, CDR2 FYNNEI, per germline. Trimming took off 7 bases at V and 2 bases at J, with 14 bases between the two ends. The CDR3 extends over 14 amino acids. The CDR3 sequence: CASKVGAANYGYTF. CDR3 DNA: TGTGCCAGCAAGGTCGGGGCCGCCAACTATGGCTACACCTTC.

The chain recombines TRBV19 with TRBJ1-2; D remains unclear. Germline V lookup: CDR1 LNHDA, CDR2 SQIVND (reference sequence). The CDR3 has 12 amino acids. The DNA of the CDR3 is TGTGCTTCCCAGTCGGCAGTCTATGGCTACACCTTC. This gives the protein CASQSAVYGYTF.

The chain is built from TRBV7-8 and TRBJ2-2; D remains unclear. Looked up from germline, CDR1 is SGHVS and CDR2 is FQNEAQ. V gave up 5 bases and J gave up 1 base, with 29 bases separating them. The CDR3 consists of 21 residues. This CDR3 is CASSINLNRVGRSGNTGELFF. As DNA, the CDR3 is TGTGCCAGCAGCATAAATTTAAACCGGGTGGGTCGGTCGGGGAACACCGGGGAGCTGTTTTTT.